Below are 32 T cell receptor beta chains sequenced from a single sample in a study of CD8+ T cells in alopecia areata. The sample's treatment: oral pan-JAK inhibitor, 5-10 mg twice daily. RNA, once extracted, was reverse transcribed into cDNA for use as the sequencing template. The data were produced by immunoSEQ multiplex PCR, yet TCRdb's version contains in-frame clones alone and is incomplete. This sample yields approximately 170,000 clones, of which around 56% are seen a single time; less than 0.8% belongs to the top ten. This specimen was CD4+ T cells sorted from blood, taken at week 4, from a patient treated with tofacitinib. These receptors all stem from a human donor with alopecia areata.

The rearrangement joins TRBV2 to TRBJ2-7; D gene ambiguous. Per germline, CDR1 SNHLY and CDR2 FYNNEI. V lost 5 bases to trimming and J lost 3 bases, with 5 bases between them. CDR3 length: 11 residues. CDR3 nucleotides: TGTGCCAGCAGTCCTTACTACGAGCAGTACTTC. Its protein is CASSPYYEQYF.

A single count supports this clone. The rearrangement joins TRBV7-9 to TRBJ1-5; D may be TRBD1 (5 bases). The CDR3 is made up of 16 amino acids. With 0 bases removed from V and 6 bases from J, the gap between germline ends came to 15 bases. The V gene's germline CDR1 is SEHNR and CDR2 FQNEAQ (reference sequence). The DNA of the CDR3 is TGTGCCAGCAGCTTAGCGGGACCGCGTTACAGTCAGCCCCAGCATTTT. Translation gives CASSLAGPRYSQPQHF.

In its sample, this clone was seen a few times. The chain uses TRBV18 and TRBJ2-2, with D hard to call. The CDR3 totals 15 residues. Trimming cost V 2 bases and J 2 bases, with 9 bases left between them. CDR1 and CDR2 from the germline V gene are KGHSH and LQKENI. CDR3 region: CASSPRRPNTGELFF. CDR3 DNA: TGTGCCAGCTCACCAAGGCGGCCCAACACCGGGGAGCTGTTTTTT.

V and J are TRBV2 and TRBJ1-2; perhaps TRBD1 as D (5 bases). There are 13 residues in the CDR3. V shed 4 bases and J shed 6 bases, with 12 bases lying between them. The V gene's germline CDR1 is SNHLY and CDR2 FYNNEI. This chain's CDR3 is CASSVLRVNGYTF. The CDR3 bases are TGTGCCAGCAGTGTCCTCAGGGTTAATGGCTACACCTTC. Full variable domain (missing parts from reference TRBV2 and TRBJ1-2): EPEVTQTPSHQVTQMGQEVILRCVPISNHLYFYWYRQILGQKVEFLVSFYNNEISEKSEIFDDQFSVERPDGSNFTLKIRSTKLEDSAMYFCASSVLRVNGYTFGSGTRLTVV.

This clone occurred a few times. The chain employs TRBV15 and TRBJ2-5; 9 nucleotides match TRBD2. The trim removed 0 bases at V and 5 bases at J, leaving 4 bases unmatched. The germline gives CDR1 LNHNV, CDR2 YYDKDF (reference sequence). The CDR3 covers 15 residues. The CDR3 loop reads CATSRDPSGRETQYF. As DNA, the CDR3 is TGTGCCACCAGCAGAGATCCCAGCGGGAGGGAGACCCAGTACTTC.

The chain combines TRBV6-5 with TRBJ2-7, with 10 positions matching TRBD2. The CDR3 has 14 residues. The V and J ends lost 8 bases and 3 bases, in that order; junction bases with no gene match: 7. Germline CDR1 and CDR2: MNHEY and SVGAGI. CDR3 loop: CASWSASGSYEQYF. The CDR3 nucleotides read TGTGCCAGCTGGTCGGCTAGCGGGAGCTACGAGCAGTACTTC.

V is TRBV4-1 and J is TRBJ1-2; 9 positions match TRBD1. V shed 4 bases, J shed 4 bases, and the junction held 7 bases outside the gene matches. CDR1 is MGHRA, CDR2 YSYEKL, per germline. CDR3 size: 15 residues. DNA of the CDR3: TGCGCCAGCAGCCCACCCGGACAGGGGCGCTATGGCTACACCTTC. Translation gives CASSPPGQGRYGYTF.

The V gene is TRBV30, the J gene TRBJ2-5, with D perhaps given as TRBD1 or TRBD2 (6 bases each). There are 13 residues in the CDR3. Germline assignment: CDR1 GTSNPN and CDR2 SVGIG (reference sequence). Trimming pared 3 bases from V and 4 bases from J, leaving 12 bases between. CDR3 sequence: CAWSRGLGETQYF. CDR3 nucleotide sequence: TGTGCCTGGAGCCGGGGGCTCGGAGAGACCCAGTACTTC.

The chain has TRBV10-2 and TRBJ2-3, with D tentatively TRBD1 (5 bases). The V and J ends lost 8 bases and 2 bases respectively, with 14 bases between them. The CDR3 has 14 residues. CDR1 is WSHSY and CDR2 is SAAADI in the germline V gene. The CDR3 is CASLRQSLTDTQYF. The CDR3 nucleotides are TGCGCCAGCTTACGACAGTCGCTCACAGATACGCAGTATTTT.

V is TRBV5-1 and J is TRBJ2-5, with a weak D call TRBD1 (6 bases). Germline-derived CDR1 and CDR2 are SGHRS and YFSETQ. V shed 4 bases and J shed 1 base, with 14 bases lying between them. The CDR3 is made up of 15 amino acids. The CDR3 sequence: CASSPVGQPQETQYF. CDR3 in DNA: TGCGCCAGCAGCCCGGTAGGACAGCCCCAAGAGACCCAGTACTTC.

In its sample, this clone was seen a few times. The rearrangement joins TRBV29-1 to TRBJ2-7, with D possibly being TRBD1 (6 bases). V lost 6 bases to trimming and J lost 4 bases, with 10 bases between them. Germline V gives CDR1 SQVTM, CDR2 ANQGSEA. The CDR3 length is 11 residues. For the CDR3, the DNA is TGCAGCGTGAGGACAGAATACGAGCAGTACTTC. Translated: CSVRTEYEQYF.

This clone was counted a few times. The chain is built from TRBV7-2 and TRBJ2-2; D is possibly TRBD1 (5 bases). Trimming cost V 4 bases and J 1 base, with 7 bases left between them. The germline CDR1 and CDR2 sequences are SGHTA and FQGNSA. The CDR3 length is 14 residues. In DNA, the CDR3 is TGTGCCAGCAGCTCGCAGGGGAACACCGGGGAGCTGTTTTTT. Translating gives CASSSQGNTGELFF.

The chain has TRBV11-2 and TRBJ2-7; 12 bases agree with TRBD2. The junction had 6 bases not matched to a gene; V was cut back by 3 bases and J by 6 bases. Germline V CDR1 and CDR2: SGHAT, FQNNGV. The CDR3 is made up of 15 amino acids. CDR3 DNA: TGTGCCAGCAGCTTTACGGGACTAGCGGGCGTCGAGCAGTACTTC. Amino acids: CASSFTGLAGVEQYF.

The gene calls are TRBV7-9 and TRBJ1-1, with 7 bases identical to TRBD1. Germline V lookup: CDR1 SEHNR, CDR2 FQNEAQ (reference sequence). The V gene end was trimmed by 2 bases and the J gene end by 1 base; junction bases not matched to a gene: 4. The CDR3 sequence is 15 residues long. The CDR3 DNA is TGTGCCAGCAGCTTAAAAGGACAGGCGAACACTGAAGCTTTCTTT. Translated, it gives CASSLKGQANTEAFF.

The chain joins TRBV2 to TRBJ2-7; 12 positions match TRBD2. The trim removed 6 bases at V and 1 base at J, leaving 7 bases unmatched. The length of the CDR3 is 16 residues. The germline V gene encodes CDR1 SNHLY and CDR2 FYNNEI. Here the CDR3 reads CASSRLAGDNSYEQYF. Written as DNA, the CDR3 is TGTGCCAGCAGCAGACTAGCGGGAGACAATTCCTACGAGCAGTACTTC.

This clone was seen more than once but under ten times. CDR3 residues: CSVGPGAPKNIQYF. The CDR3, as DNA: TGCAGCGTTGGGCCGGGGGCGCCCAAAAACATTCAGTACTTC. The chain is built from TRBV29-1 and TRBJ2-4; D is possibly TRBD1 or TRBD2 (6 bases each). The CDR3 loop spans 14 amino acids. Per the germline V gene, CDR1 is SQVTM and CDR2 is ANQGSEA. V lost 4 bases and J 2 bases, leaving 12 bases between the germline ends.

This clone was counted a few times. The rearrangement uses TRBV7-2 and TRBJ2-7, with D possibly being TRBD1 (6 bases). There are 13 residues in the CDR3. Germline values: CDR1 SGHTA, CDR2 FQGNSA. V was clipped by 2 bases and J by 5 bases, with 10 bases between them. DNA of the CDR3: TGTGCCAGCAGCTTAAGACAGGTCCACGAGCAGTACTTC. Translated: CASSLRQVHEQYF.

The chain is built from TRBV29-1 and TRBJ2-4, with 8 bases matching TRBD1. CDR1 is SQVTM, CDR2 ANQGSEA, per germline. V gave up 3 bases and J gave up 5 bases; unmatched junction bases: 0. This CDR3 region has 12 residues. The CDR3 bases are TGCAGCGTTGACAGGGGGCAAAACATTCAGTACTTC. Residues: CSVDRGQNIQYF.

The chain employs TRBV5-1 and TRBJ2-3, with 9 bases aligning to TRBD1. J was trimmed by 5 bases and V by 1 base; bases with no gene match: 2. This CDR3 has 14 amino acids. Per the germline V gene, CDR1 is SGHRS and CDR2 is YFSETQ. The CDR3 sequence: CASSLWTGVDTQYF. Here the CDR3 DNA reads TGCGCCAGCAGCTTGTGGACAGGGGTAGATACGCAGTATTTT.

CDR3 in DNA: TGCAGCGCTATGGACAGACTAGCCAAAAACATTCAGTACTTC. Amino acid sequence: CSAMDRLAKNIQYF. This chain connects TRBV29-1 to TRBJ2-4; a possible D gene is TRBD1 (6 bases). CDR1 and CDR2 (germline): SQVTM, ANQGSEA. CDR3 length: 14 amino acids. V gave up 7 bases and J gave up 0 bases, with 13 bases separating them. The full variable domain, with the rest looked up from reference TRBV29-1 and TRBJ2-4, is SAVISQKPSRDICQRGTSLTIQCQVDSQVTMMFWYRQQPGQSLTLIATANQGSEATYESGFVIDKFPISRPNLTFSTLTVSNMSPEDSSIYLCSAMDRLAKNIQYFGAGTRLSVL.

The chain uses TRBV5-6 and TRBJ2-6, with 8 bases fitting TRBD1. The CDR3 sequence is 18 residues long. The germline CDR1 and CDR2 sequences are SGHDT and YYEEEE. V lost 0 bases, J lost 2 bases, and 7 bases stayed unmatched. This CDR3 reads CASSLGQGSRTGANVLTF. In DNA, the CDR3 is TGTGCCAGCAGCTTGGGACAGGGGTCTCGCACTGGGGCCAACGTCCTGACTTTC.

The table lists this clone with a few counts. Compared with germline, one end of the junction differs, possibly owing to a read error. V is TRBV20-1 and J is TRBJ2-4; the D is unclear. Germline V gives CDR1 DFQATT, CDR2 SNEGSKA (reference sequence). The length of the CDR3 is 10 residues. CDR3 protein: CSALKPPNSF. As DNA, the CDR3 is TGCAGTGCTCTAAAGCCGCCCAATTCGTTC.

In DNA, the CDR3 is TGTGCCATCAGTGAATTCTACAATGAGCAGTTCTTC. Translation gives CAISEFYNEQFF. The chain joins TRBV10-3 to TRBJ2-1, with D hard to call. V lost 3 bases to trimming and J lost 3 bases, with 3 bases between them. This CDR3 spans 12 amino acids. From germline, CDR1 is ENHRY and CDR2 SYGVKD.

The V and J genes are TRBV4-1 and TRBJ2-1; TRBD2 agrees at 10 bases. V shed 4 bases and J 0 bases; nucleotides not matched to a gene: 3. CDR3 length: 16 residues. CDR1 is MGHRA, CDR2 YSYEKL, per germline. In DNA form, the CDR3 reads TGCGCCAGCAGCCTAGGACTAGCGGCCTCCTACAATGAGCAGTTCTTC. Translated: CASSLGLAASYNEQFF.

This clone was seen a handful of times. The chain carries TRBV30 and TRBJ2-7; D gene ambiguous. Germline V CDR1 and CDR2: GTSNPN, SVGIG (reference sequence). Trimming cost V 3 bases and J 6 bases, with 15 bases left between them. This CDR3 is built from 13 residues. The CDR3 DNA follows: TGTGCCTGGAGAGCCGAGCTCCCCTCCGAGCAGTACTTC. Amino acid sequence: CAWRAELPSEQYF.

The V and J genes are TRBV11-2 and TRBJ2-7, with 9 positions matching TRBD2. This CDR3 contains 14 residues. J was trimmed by 3 bases and V by 6 bases; bases with no gene match: 6. The germline CDR1 and CDR2 sequences are SGHAT and FQNNGV. This chain's CDR3 is CASSAILAGYEQYF. In DNA form, the CDR3 reads TGTGCCAGCAGTGCTATACTAGCGGGCTACGAGCAGTACTTC.

This clone was found a few times. The chain recombines TRBV4-3 with TRBJ2-2, with D perhaps matching TRBD1 or TRBD2 (5 bases each). Per the germline V gene, CDR1 is LGHNA and CDR2 is YSLEER. The CDR3 totals 13 residues. Trimming took 4 bases from V and 9 from J, leaving 12 bases between them. CDR3 sequence reads: CASSRGVRRELFF. DNA of the CDR3: TGCGCCAGCAGCCGAGGGGTCAGGCGGGAGCTGTTTTTT.

This clone occurred once. This sequence joins TRBV29-1 and TRBJ2-1; 7 nucleotides match TRBD2. V lost 3 bases, J lost 4 bases, and 3 bases stayed unmatched. CDR1 is SQVTM, CDR2 ANQGSEA, per germline. The CDR3 covers 13 residues. CDR3 sequence (DNA): TGCAGCGTTGATGCGGGAGTTTACAATGAGCAGTTCTTC. Encoded protein: CSVDAGVYNEQFF.

The rearrangement uses TRBV5-1 and TRBJ2-5; 7 bases are shared with TRBD1. The germline V gene encodes CDR1 SGHRS and CDR2 YFSETQ. After removal of 4 bases from V and 5 bases from J, the junction contained 5 bases not matched to a gene. This CDR3 is built from 13 residues. As DNA, the CDR3 is TGCGCCAGCAGCCAAGACAGGGTTGAGACCCAGTACTTC. Protein product: CASSQDRVETQYF. The full variable domain, its missing parts supplied by reference TRBV5-1 and TRBJ2-5, is KAGVTQTPRYLIKTRGQQVTLSCSPISGHRSVSWYQQTPGQGLQFLFEYFSETQRNKGNFPGRFSGRQFSNSRSEMNVSTLELGDSALYLCASSQDRVETQYFGPGTRLLVL.

This sequence joins TRBV18 and TRBJ2-1; a possible D gene is TRBD2 (5 bases). The CDR3 extends over 15 amino acids. V dropped 2 bases and J dropped 8 bases, with 16 bases sitting between them. CDR1 is KGHSH and CDR2 is LQKENI in the germline V gene. CDR3 protein: CASSPYRTPGDEQFF. The CDR3 nucleotides are TGTGCCAGCTCACCATACCGGACCCCCGGGGATGAGCAGTTCTTC.

V gene TRBV25-1 combines with J gene TRBJ2-7; D is uncertain. This CDR3 contains 14 residues. Trimming left V 4 bases short and J 7 bases short, with 17 bases between. CDR1 MGHDK and CDR2 SYGVNS come from the germline V gene. CDR3 in amino acids: CASSGPRTNAEQYF. The CDR3 DNA reads TGTGCCAGCAGTGGCCCTCGTACCAATGCAGAGCAGTACTTC.

V is TRBV7-4 and J is TRBJ2-3, with a possible D match to TRBD2 (5 bases). The germline V gene encodes CDR1 SGHVT and CDR2 SQSDAQ. The CDR3 extends over 16 amino acids. The V end lost 0 bases, the J end lost 2 bases, and 12 bases lay between the germline ends. In nucleotides, the CDR3 is TGTGCCAGCAGCTTAGCGCTAAGCGGAAACACAGATACGCAGTATTTT. It encodes CASSLALSGNTDTQYF.